This paragraph reports one TCR beta chain. The target antigen is unknown. Sequenced by immunoSEQ multiplex PCR; TCRdb stores in-frame clones only, minus some. This sample has about 48,000 clones, with about 80% found just once. The data were obtained in a study of T cells in localized non-small cell lung cancer. Study-level results: The study found T cell clonality highest in uninvolved adjacent lung, above tumor.

The germline gives CDR1 MGHRA, CDR2 YSYEKL. The CDR3 is 15 amino acids. The J segment lost 5 bases and the V segment lost 3 bases, leaving 7 bases of the junction unmatched. This sequence was found in a man between 40 and 75 years old with stage I squamous cell lung carcinoma. V usage is TRBV4-1 and J usage is TRBJ1-1; 9 bases are shared with TRBD1. The source was peripheral blood, collected before any cancer treatment. CDR3 residues: CASSHPGQGQTEAFF. In DNA form, the CDR3 reads TGCGCCAGCAGCCATCCGGGACAGGGTCAGACTGAAGCTTTCTTT.